Sequencing of this TCR beta chain was carried out in a study of T cells in Graves' hyperthyroidism and ophthalmopathy. Study findings and constraints: Through a model of 13 V-J features, ophthalmopathy was separated from stable hyperthyroidism.

Only a few counts were recorded for this clonotype. Its antigen is undetermined. Stable disease denoted Graves' hyperthyroidism without ophthalmopathy progression within 18 months. It was RNA transcripts that yielded the amplified TCR beta CDR3 regions. In the first-round RT-PCR of the TCR CDR3, the HTBI primer set was used. TCRdb recomputed calls from the multiplex PCR reads with MiXCR, one row per CDR3 protein. This sample has about 700,000 distinct CDR3 sequences; around 15% occur once, and the top ten carry roughly a tenth. V lost 1 base and J 4 bases, leaving 10 bases between the germline ends. Germline V lookup: CDR1 DFQATT, CDR2 SNEGSKA (reference sequence). The CDR3 spans 13 residues.

The gene calls are TRBV20-1 and TRBJ1-1, with D tentatively TRBD1 (6 bases). The sequence was obtained from a woman aged 18-29 years with Graves' hyperthyroidism. The sequencing input was blood. The chain's CDR3 is CSARVEGGTEAFF. The DNA for the CDR3 is TGCAGTGCTAGAGTGGAGGGGGGCACTGAAGCTTTCTTT.